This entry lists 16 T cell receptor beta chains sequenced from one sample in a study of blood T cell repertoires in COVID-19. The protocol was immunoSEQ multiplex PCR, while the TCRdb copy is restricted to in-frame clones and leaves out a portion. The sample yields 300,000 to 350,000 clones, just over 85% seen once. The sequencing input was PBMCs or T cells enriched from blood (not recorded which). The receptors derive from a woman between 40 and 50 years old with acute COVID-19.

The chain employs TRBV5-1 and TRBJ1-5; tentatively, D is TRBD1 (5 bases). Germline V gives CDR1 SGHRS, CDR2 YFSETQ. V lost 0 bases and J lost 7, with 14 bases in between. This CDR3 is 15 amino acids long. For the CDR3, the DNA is TGCGCCAGCAGCTTGGAAGCAGGGAGGGGACAGCCCCAGCATTTT. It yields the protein CASSLEAGRGQPQHF.

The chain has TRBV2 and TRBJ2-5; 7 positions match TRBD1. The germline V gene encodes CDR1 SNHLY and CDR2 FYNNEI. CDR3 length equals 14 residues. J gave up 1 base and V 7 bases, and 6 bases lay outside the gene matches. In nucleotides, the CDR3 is TGTGCCAGCAACAGGGGTTCGGCCCAAGAGACCCAGTACTTC. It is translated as CASNRGSAQETQYF.

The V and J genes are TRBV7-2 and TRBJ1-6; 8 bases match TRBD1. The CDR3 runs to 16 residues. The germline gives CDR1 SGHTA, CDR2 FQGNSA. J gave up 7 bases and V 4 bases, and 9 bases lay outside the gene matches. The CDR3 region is CASSSQGQGVNSPLHF. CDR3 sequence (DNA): TGTGCCAGCAGCTCCCAAGGACAGGGAGTAAATTCACCCCTCCACTTT.

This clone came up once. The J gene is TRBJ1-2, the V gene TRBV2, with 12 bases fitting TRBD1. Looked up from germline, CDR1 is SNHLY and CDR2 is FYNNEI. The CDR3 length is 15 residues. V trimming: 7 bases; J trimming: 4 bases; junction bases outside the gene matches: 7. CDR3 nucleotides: TGTGCCAGCAATTCCGGGACAGGGGGCGTCTATGGCTACACCTTC. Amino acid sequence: CASNSGTGGVYGYTF.

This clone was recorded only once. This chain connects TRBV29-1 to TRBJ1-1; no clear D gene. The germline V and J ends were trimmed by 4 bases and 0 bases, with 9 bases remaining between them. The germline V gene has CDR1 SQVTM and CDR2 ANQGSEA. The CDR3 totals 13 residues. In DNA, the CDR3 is TGCAGCGTTGCAAACAGCCTGAACACTGAAGCTTTCTTT. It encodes CSVANSLNTEAFF.

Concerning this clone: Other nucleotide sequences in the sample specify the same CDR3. As DNA, the CDR3 is TGTGCCAGTAGTATAGACAGGGCCTATGGCTACACCTTC. Protein: CASSIDRAYGYTF. The chain carries TRBV19 and TRBJ1-2, with D possibly matching TRBD1 (5 bases). Trimming pared 0 bases from V and 4 bases from J, leaving 6 bases between. This CDR3 region has 13 residues. Germline loops: CDR1 LNHDA, CDR2 SQIVND (reference sequence).

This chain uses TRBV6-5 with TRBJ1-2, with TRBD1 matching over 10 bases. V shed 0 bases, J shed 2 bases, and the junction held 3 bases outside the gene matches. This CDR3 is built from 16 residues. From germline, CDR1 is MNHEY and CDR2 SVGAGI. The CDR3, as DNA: TGTGCCAGCAGTTACTCTGACAGGGGGCTGAACTATGGCTACACCTTC. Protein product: CASSYSDRGLNYGYTF.

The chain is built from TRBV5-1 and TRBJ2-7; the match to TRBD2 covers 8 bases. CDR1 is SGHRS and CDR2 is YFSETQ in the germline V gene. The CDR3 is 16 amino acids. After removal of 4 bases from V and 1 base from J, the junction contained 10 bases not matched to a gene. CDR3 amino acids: CASSPGGGGDSYEQYF. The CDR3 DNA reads TGCGCCAGCAGCCCGGGAGGGGGTGGGGATTCCTACGAGCAGTACTTC.

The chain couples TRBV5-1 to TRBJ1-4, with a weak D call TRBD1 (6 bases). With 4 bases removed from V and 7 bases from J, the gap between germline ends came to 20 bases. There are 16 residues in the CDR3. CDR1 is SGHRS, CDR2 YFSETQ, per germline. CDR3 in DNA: TGCGCCAGCAGCAAGGGTCCGTCCGGGACAAGTGAAAAACTGTTTTTT. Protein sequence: CASSKGPSGTSEKLFF. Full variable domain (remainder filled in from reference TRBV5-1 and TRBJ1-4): KAGVTQTPRYLIKTRGQQVTLSCSPISGHRSVSWYQQTPGQGLQFLFEYFSETQRNKGNFPGRFSGRQFSNSRSEMNVSTLELGDSALYLCASSKGPSGTSEKLFFGSGTQLSVL.

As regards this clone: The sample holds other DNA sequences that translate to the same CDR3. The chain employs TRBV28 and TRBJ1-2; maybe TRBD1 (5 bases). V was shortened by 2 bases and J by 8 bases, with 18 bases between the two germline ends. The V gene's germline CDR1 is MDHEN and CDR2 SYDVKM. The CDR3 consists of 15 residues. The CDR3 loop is CASSLPGRGGRGYTF. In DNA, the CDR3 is TGTGCCAGCAGTTTACCCGGGAGGGGCGGACGAGGCTACACCTTC.

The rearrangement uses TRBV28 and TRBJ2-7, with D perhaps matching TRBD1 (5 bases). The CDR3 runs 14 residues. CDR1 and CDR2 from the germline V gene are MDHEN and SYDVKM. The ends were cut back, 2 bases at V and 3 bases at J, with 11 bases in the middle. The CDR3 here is CASSLSDRDYEQYF. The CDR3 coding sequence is TGTGCCAGCAGTTTAAGTGACAGAGACTACGAGCAGTACTTC.

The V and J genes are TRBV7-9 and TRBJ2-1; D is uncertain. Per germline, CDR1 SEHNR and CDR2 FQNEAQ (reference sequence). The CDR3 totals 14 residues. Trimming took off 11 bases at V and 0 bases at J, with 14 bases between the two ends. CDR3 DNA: TGTGCCCCCTCCCCTACGAGCTCCTACAATGAGCAGTTCTTC. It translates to CAPSPTSSYNEQFF.

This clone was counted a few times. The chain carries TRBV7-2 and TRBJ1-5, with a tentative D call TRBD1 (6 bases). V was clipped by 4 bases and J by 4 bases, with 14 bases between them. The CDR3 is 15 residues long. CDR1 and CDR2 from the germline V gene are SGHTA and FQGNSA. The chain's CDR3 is CASSSKTGQNQPQHF. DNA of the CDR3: TGTGCCAGCAGCTCCAAGACAGGCCAGAATCAGCCCCAGCATTTT.

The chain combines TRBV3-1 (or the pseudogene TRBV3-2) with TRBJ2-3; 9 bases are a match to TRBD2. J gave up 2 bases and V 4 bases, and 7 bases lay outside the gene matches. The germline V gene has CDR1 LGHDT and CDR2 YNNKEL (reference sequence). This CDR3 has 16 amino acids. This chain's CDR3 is CASSRDASGVTDTQYF. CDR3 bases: TGTGCCAGCAGCCGAGACGCTAGCGGGGTCACAGATACGCAGTATTTT.

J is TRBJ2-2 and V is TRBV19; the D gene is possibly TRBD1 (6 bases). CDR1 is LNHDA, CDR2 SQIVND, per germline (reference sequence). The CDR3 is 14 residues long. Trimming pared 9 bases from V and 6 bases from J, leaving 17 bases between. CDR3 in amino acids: CASSPPRGPGELFF. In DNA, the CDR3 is TGTGCCAGCAGTCCGCCCAGGGGACCCGGGGAGCTGTTTTTT.

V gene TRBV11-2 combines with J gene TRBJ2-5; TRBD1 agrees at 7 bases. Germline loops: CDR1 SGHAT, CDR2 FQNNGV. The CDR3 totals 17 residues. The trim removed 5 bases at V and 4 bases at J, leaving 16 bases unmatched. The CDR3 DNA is TGTGCCAGCAGCCGAGAAGGGGGCCCATTTGTTGTAGAGACCCAGTACTTC. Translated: CASSREGGPFVVETQYF.